Shown below are 15 T cell receptor beta chains from a single sample sequenced in a study of technical replicates of blood from a few donors. Using immunoSEQ multiplex PCR, the repertoire was profiled, and TCRdb retains in-frame clones only, with some absent. Among some 66,000 clones listed, roughly 90% were seen once. Sequenced input: PBMCs. These TCRs come from a human donor in good health. Some clones in this sample may be carry-over from other donors' samples.

This chain links TRBV15 with TRBJ2-7; 12 nucleotides align to TRBD2. V lost 1 base, J lost 4 bases, and 2 bases stayed unmatched. Germline assignment: CDR1 LNHNV and CDR2 YYDKDF (reference sequence). The CDR3 length is 15 residues. The DNA of the CDR3 is TGTGCCACCAGCAGAGTCCTAGCGGGAGGGTACGAGCAGTACTTC. This sequence encodes CATSRVLAGGYEQYF.

V is TRBV28 and J is TRBJ1-5, with D possibly matching TRBD1 (6 bases). Germline V gene lookup returns CDR1 MDHEN and CDR2 SYDVKM. V lost 5 bases, J lost 0 bases, and 14 bases lay in between. CDR3 length equals 16 residues. The CDR3 nucleotides are TGTGCCAGCAGTCCACCGGACAGATATAGCAATCAGCCCCAGCATTTT. Translation gives CASSPPDRYSNQPQHF.

The rearrangement uses TRBV12-5 and TRBJ2-1, with 9 bases matching TRBD1. V was pared by 2 bases and J by 4 bases, with 9 bases of the junction left unmatched. Looked up from germline, CDR1 is LGHNT and CDR2 is FRNRAP. The CDR3 has 17 residues. The CDR3 sequence: CASGLSVTGQGYNEQFF. The CDR3 DNA is TGTGCTAGTGGTTTGTCGGTAACGGGACAGGGTTACAATGAGCAGTTCTTC.

CDR3 nucleotide sequence: TGTGCCACCAGCAGGGACAGGGCCTACAATGAGCAGTTCTTC. Its protein is CATSRDRAYNEQFF. The J gene is TRBJ2-1, the V gene TRBV15; TRBD1 aligns across 8 bases. The CDR3 consists of 14 residues. J was trimmed by 2 bases and V by 3 bases; bases with no gene match: 0. Germline V gene sequence: CDR1 LNHNV, CDR2 YYDKDF (reference sequence).

V is TRBV11-2 and J is TRBJ1-4, with D tentatively TRBD1 (5 bases). Germline loops: CDR1 SGHAT, CDR2 FQNNGV. The V end lost 8 bases, the J end lost 4 bases, and 17 bases lay between the germline ends. This CDR3 contains 15 residues. The CDR3 spells CASGLWGGVNEKLFF. In DNA, the CDR3 is TGTGCCAGCGGGCTGTGGGGCGGAGTTAATGAAAAACTGTTTTTT.

V is TRBV5-5 and J is TRBJ2-2; TRBD1 matches at 8 bases. The CDR3 has 16 amino acids. Germline V gene data show CDR1 as SGHKS and CDR2 as YYEKEE (reference sequence). Losses at the gene ends were 4 bases for V and 2 bases for J; bases not matched to a gene: 7. The CDR3 region has the DNA TGTGCCAGCAGCCGACTACAGGGGGAAAACACCGGGGAGCTGTTTTTT. This sequence encodes CASSRLQGENTGELFF. The whole variable domain, filled in from reference TRBV5-5 and TRBJ2-2, reads DAGVTQSPTHLIKTRGQQVTLRCSPISGHKSVSWYQQVLGQGPQFIFQYYEKEERGRGNFPDRFSARQFPNYSSELNVNALLLGDSALYLCASSRLQGENTGELFFGEGSRLTVL.

This clone was detected once. The V and J genes are TRBV7-6 and TRBJ1-2; 9 nucleotides match TRBD1. The J segment lost 3 bases and the V segment lost 6 bases, leaving 8 bases of the junction unmatched. The CDR3 sequence is 15 residues long. Germline CDR1 is SGHVS and CDR2 is FNYEAQ. Here the CDR3 reads CASRPGTGIDYGYTF. The CDR3 DNA is TGTGCCAGCAGACCCGGGACAGGGATCGACTATGGCTACACCTTC. The whole variable domain, filled in from reference TRBV7-6 and TRBJ1-2, reads GAGVSQSPRYKVTKRGQDVALRCDPISGHVSLYWYRQALGQGPEFLTYFNYEAQQDKSGLPNDRFSAERPEGSISTLTIQRTEQRDSAMYRCASRPGTGIDYGYTFGSGTRLTVV.

This sequence joins TRBV5-1 and TRBJ2-1; 7 nucleotides agree with TRBD2. The CDR3 spans 14 residues. The germline gives CDR1 SGHRS, CDR2 YFSETQ. V was clipped by 8 bases and J by 5 bases; unmatched bases: 10. This chain's CDR3 is CASSPLAGNNEQFF. Here the CDR3 DNA reads TGCGCCAGTTCTCCATTAGCGGGTAACAATGAGCAGTTCTTC.

The CDR3 region has the DNA TGCGCCAGCAGCCAAGAAGCGAACAGGGGGCTATCCGGAAACACCATATATTTT. Protein sequence: CASSQEANRGLSGNTIYF. This sequence joins TRBV4-1 and TRBJ1-3; 9 bases fit TRBD1. The V gene end was trimmed by 0 bases and the J gene end by 4 bases; junction bases not matched to a gene: 10. The CDR3 runs 18 residues. Germline assignment: CDR1 MGHRA and CDR2 YSYEKL.

This rearrangement joins TRBV18 to TRBJ1-5, with 9 bases fitting TRBD1. Unmatched junction bases numbered 6, after V lost 3 bases and J lost 6 bases. Germline CDR1 KGHSH, CDR2 LQKENI. The CDR3 sequence is 15 residues long. CDR3: CASSPQTGGIQPQHF. As DNA, the CDR3 is TGTGCCAGCTCACCCCAGACAGGGGGAATTCAGCCCCAGCATTTT. Complete variable domain (other parts from reference TRBV18 and TRBJ1-5): NAGVMQNPRHLVRRRGQEARLRCSPMKGHSHVYWYRQLPEEGLKFMVYLQKENIIDESGMPKERFSAEFPKEGPSILRIQQVVRGDSAAYFCASSPQTGGIQPQHFGDGTRLSIL.

This clone is a singleton in its sample. The chain uses TRBV2 and TRBJ2-5; 7 positions match TRBD1. V dropped 3 bases and J dropped 4; count of bases not matched to a gene: 2. Looked up from germline, CDR1 is SNHLY and CDR2 is FYNNEI. The CDR3 has 13 amino acids. In nucleotides, the CDR3 is TGTGCCAGCAGTGATGGGACAGCAGAGACCCAGTACTTC. Translating gives CASSDGTAETQYF.

The rearrangement joins TRBV5-1 to TRBJ1-3; no clear D gene. V shed 0 bases and J shed 8 bases, with 12 bases lying between them. The CDR3 sequence is 14 residues long. The germline V gene encodes CDR1 SGHRS and CDR2 YFSETQ. CDR3 in DNA: TGCGCCAGCAGCTTGGGGGAGAGATTAGACACCATATATTTT. It encodes CASSLGERLDTIYF.

Here the CDR3 DNA reads TGTGCCAGCAACATGGGAGGGGCCGCTAGCACAGATACGCAGTATTTT. Translation: CASNMGGAASTDTQYF. The chain has TRBV5-4 and TRBJ2-3, with 7 bases matching TRBD2. The V gene end was trimmed by 6 bases and the J gene end by 0 bases; junction bases not matched to a gene: 10. Germline-derived CDR1 and CDR2 are SGHNT and YYREEE (reference sequence). CDR3 length equals 16 residues.

V usage is TRBV19 and J usage is TRBJ1-6; weak D call: TRBD1 (6 bases). Per germline, CDR1 LNHDA and CDR2 SQIVND (reference sequence). This CDR3 region has 16 residues. V was shortened by 6 bases and J by 0 bases, with 12 bases between the two germline ends. This CDR3 reads CASRVTGRSYNSPLHF. CDR3 nucleotide sequence: TGTGCCAGTAGGGTGACAGGCCGCTCCTATAATTCACCCCTCCACTTT.

The gene calls are TRBV15 and TRBJ1-6; TRBD1 is a possible D gene (6 bases). CDR1 is LNHNV, CDR2 YYDKDF, per germline (reference sequence). The germline V and J ends were trimmed by 1 base and 9 bases, with 13 bases remaining between them. There are 15 residues in the CDR3. The CDR3 DNA sequence: TGTGCCACCAGCAGAGGGACAGCCCTCGGTTCACCCCTCCACTTT. Protein product: CATSRGTALGSPLHF.